What follows are 14 T cell receptor beta chains derived from one specimen sequenced in a study of blood T cell repertoires in COVID-19. Some clones are missing from TCRdb's copy, which holds only in-frame ones; the method was immunoSEQ multiplex PCR. The sample contains 380,000 or so clones, 85% to 90% of which appear only once. Sample: PBMCs or T cells enriched from blood (not recorded which). Receptors originate from a woman aged 25 to 39 with acute COVID-19.

The J gene is TRBJ1-5, the V gene TRBV2; D not resolved. Trimming removed 0 bases from V and 1 base from J, with 10 bases in between. CDR1 is SNHLY, CDR2 FYNNEI, per germline. The length of the CDR3 is 16 residues. The CDR3 sequence: CASSEAPFASNQPQHF. Written as DNA, the CDR3 is TGTGCCAGCAGTGAAGCCCCCTTCGCGAGCAATCAGCCCCAGCATTTT. Looking up the rest from reference TRBV2 and TRBJ1-5 gives the full variable domain: EPEVTQTPSHQVTQMGQEVILRCVPISNHLYFYWYRQILGQKVEFLVSFYNNEISEKSEIFDDQFSVERPDGSNFTLKIRSTKLEDSAMYFCASSEAPFASNQPQHFGDGTRLSIL.

The J gene is TRBJ2-3, the V gene TRBV19; the match to TRBD2 covers 11 bases. The CDR3 has 15 residues. Germline lookup yields CDR1 LNHDA and CDR2 SQIVND (reference sequence). The ends lost 10 bases at V and 7 bases at J; junction bases unmatched: 13. The CDR3 protein is CATRPLAGGSNTQYF. The CDR3 DNA sequence: TGTGCCACCCGGCCCCTAGCGGGGGGATCCAATACGCAGTATTTT. The entire variable domain, with the rest obtained from reference TRBV19 and TRBJ2-3, is as follows: DGGITQSPKYLFRKEGQNVTLSCEQNLNHDAMYWYRQDPGQGLRLIYYSQIVNDFQKGDIAEGYSVSREKKESFPLTVTSAQKNPTAFYLCATRPLAGGSNTQYFGPGTRLTVL.

The chain employs TRBV29-1 and TRBJ2-7, with a possible D match to TRBD2 (5 bases). The CDR3 extends over 13 amino acids. The ends were cut back, 6 bases at V and 3 bases at J, with 15 bases in the middle. The germline V gene encodes CDR1 SQVTM and CDR2 ANQGSEA. The CDR3 nucleotides are TGCAGCGTAGCCCGAGGACTGAACTACGAGCAGTACTTC. Translation: CSVARGLNYEQYF.

The gene calls are TRBV10-3 and TRBJ1-2; D call uncertain. The CDR3 runs 14 residues. The V gene's germline CDR1 is ENHRY and CDR2 SYGVKD. Trimming took off 2 bases at V and 3 bases at J, with 10 bases between the two ends. CDR3 bases: TGTGCCATCAGTGAGGACCTCGCGGACTATGGCTACACCTTC. Protein sequence: CAISEDLADYGYTF.

V is TRBV21-1 and J is TRBJ2-7; the table names TRBD1, a call not compared with the DNA. TRBV21-1 is a listed pseudogene. CDR3 length equals 14 residues. The CDR3 here is CASSPGRAPYEQYF. The CDR3 nucleotides read TGTGCCAGCAGCCCGGGCAGGGCCCCCTACGAGCAGTACTTC.

V is TRBV19 and J is TRBJ1-5; tentative D call: TRBD1 (5 bases). V was cut by 4 bases and J by 1 base, with 14 bases left in between. The germline gives CDR1 LNHDA, CDR2 SQIVND (reference sequence). The CDR3 covers 16 residues. In DNA form, the CDR3 reads TGTGCCAGTAGTACGGGGGATAGAGGGAGCAATCAGCCCCAGCATTTT. Translating gives CASSTGDRGSNQPQHF.

The chain links TRBV2 to TRBJ1-1; D gene uncertain. The V gene's germline CDR1 is SNHLY and CDR2 FYNNEI. Trimming shortened V by 7 bases and J by 1 base, and 16 bases separated the two germline ends. This CDR3 contains 15 residues. The CDR3 is CASNPSGRENTEAFF. DNA for the CDR3: TGTGCCAGCAACCCCTCTGGGAGGGAGAACACTGAAGCTTTCTTT. Drawing the rest from reference TRBV2 and TRBJ1-1, the complete variable domain is EPEVTQTPSHQVTQMGQEVILRCVPISNHLYFYWYRQILGQKVEFLVSFYNNEISEKSEIFDDQFSVERPDGSNFTLKIRSTKLEDSAMYFCASNPSGRENTEAFFGQGTRLTVV.

A single count supports this clone. CDR3 sequence (DNA): TGTGCCAGCAGCCAGCCCAACCCAGGCGGCTACACCTTC. Amino acids: CASSQPNPGGYTF. This chain joins TRBV3-1 (or the pseudogene TRBV3-2) and TRBJ1-2, with D uncertain. Germline V gene sequence: CDR1 LGHDT, CDR2 YNNKEL (reference sequence). V was trimmed by 3 bases and J by 8 bases, leaving 13 bases between them. This CDR3 is built from 13 residues.

The chain employs TRBV13 and TRBJ2-3; TRBD2 agrees at 7 bases. The CDR3 loop spans 17 amino acids. The V gene end was trimmed by 3 bases and the J gene end by 11 bases; junction bases not matched to a gene: 20. CDR1 PRHDT and CDR2 FYEKMQ come from the germline V gene (reference sequence). The CDR3 region has the DNA TGTGCCAGCAGCTTTGCCAGCGGGAACCCTGGCCTTATCGTGCAGTATTTT. Encoded protein: CASSFASGNPGLIVQYF.

V usage is TRBV6-5 and J usage is TRBJ2-7; 10 nucleotides align to TRBD1. The length of the CDR3 is 13 residues. Germline CDR1 MNHEY, CDR2 SVGAGI. The ends lost 7 bases at V and 1 base at J; junction bases unmatched: 1. The chain's CDR3 is CASMGQGSYEQYF. DNA of the CDR3: TGTGCCAGCATGGGACAGGGGTCCTACGAGCAGTACTTC.

This clone was observed at least ten times. V and J are TRBV4-1 and TRBJ2-7, with a weak D call TRBD2 (7 bases). Trimming cost V 0 bases and J 0 bases, with 15 bases left between them. This CDR3 region has 17 residues. Germline CDR1 is MGHRA and CDR2 is YSYEKL. CDR3 sequence: CASSQDWAGAHSYEQYF. CDR3 in DNA: TGCGCCAGCAGCCAAGATTGGGCGGGGGCCCACTCCTACGAGCAGTACTTC.

The gene calls are TRBV5-6 and TRBJ2-7; 8 bases map to TRBD1. Germline-derived CDR1 and CDR2 are SGHDT and YYEEEE. This CDR3 is 16 amino acids long. With 1 base clipped from V and 6 bases from J, the junction kept 12 bases outside the gene matches. The CDR3: CASSLFPGGSTLEQYF. The CDR3 nucleotides are TGTGCCAGCAGCTTGTTCCCAGGGGGCTCCACTCTCGAGCAGTACTTC.

The V call is TRBV19, the J call TRBJ1-4, with 7 bases matching TRBD1. Germline-derived CDR1 and CDR2 are LNHDA and SQIVND (reference sequence). Trimming took 6 bases from V and 4 from J; bases not matched to a gene: 11. This CDR3 region has 16 residues. CDR3 nucleotides: TGTGCCAGTAGCTTCACCTCGACAGGGCTTAATGAAAAACTGTTTTTT. Encoded protein: CASSFTSTGLNEKLFF.

This clone was detected once. This chain links TRBV9 with TRBJ2-3; 11 positions agree with TRBD2. Unmatched junction bases numbered 12, after V lost 2 bases and J lost 7 bases. Germline CDR1 reads SGDLS; CDR2 reads YYNGEE. The CDR3 is 17 amino acids. CDR3 sequence reads: CASSVDFSGGAEHTQYF. The CDR3 DNA is TGTGCCAGCAGCGTGGACTTTAGCGGGGGGGCCGAACATACGCAGTATTTT.